These 19 T cell receptor beta chains share one sample of origin, sequenced in a study of glioma-infiltrating T cells. TCR alpha and beta CDR3 regions were amplified from RNA using iRepertoire nested multiplex PCR. Via MiXCR, TCRdb re-called the multiplex PCR reads, giving one row per CDR3 protein. The profile shows about 130,000 distinct CDR3 sequences, 20% to 25% of them singletons. The sample taken for sequencing was glioma tissue, nonneoplastic brain tissue, or PBMCs (not recorded which). The origin of the receptors is a human donor with low-grade glioma or glioblastoma, undergoing nonglioma brain surgery, or in good health (not recorded which).

The genes are TRBV7-9 and TRBJ2-3, with D unresolved. Between the trimmed V and J ends, which lost 8 bases and 3 bases, there was a span of 6 bases. Germline CDR1 SEHNR, CDR2 FQNEAQ (reference sequence). CDR3 length: 11 residues. DNA for the CDR3: TGTGCCAGCGGACGGACAGATACGCAGTATTTT. It is translated as CASGRTDTQYF.

This clonotype was observed many times. The chain couples TRBV6-6 to TRBJ1-5; no clear D gene. Deletions cut 0 bases from V and 3 bases from J, with 9 bases between. CDR1 and CDR2 (germline): MNHNY, SVGAGI (reference sequence). The CDR3 loop spans 15 amino acids. The CDR3 DNA reads TGTGCCAGCAGTTACTCAGGCAGCCCCAATCAGCCCCAGCATTTT. Protein product: CASSYSGSPNQPQHF.

This clonotype was found a few times. The J gene is TRBJ1-3, the V gene TRBV12-3 or TRBV12-4, with D maybe TRBD1 (6 bases). The CDR3 covers 15 residues. V shed 4 bases and J shed 0 bases, with 10 bases lying between them. The CDR3 is CASSSDSRSGNTIYF. The CDR3 DNA reads as TGTGCCAGCAGTTCGGACAGTCGCTCTGGAAACACCATATATTTT.

This clonotype has only one observation. The rearrangement uses TRBV27 and TRBJ1-2; 9 nucleotides agree with TRBD1. Trimming removed 6 bases from V and 4 bases from J; junction bases left unmatched: 6. The CDR3 has 14 amino acids. The germline CDR1 and CDR2 sequences are MNHEY and SMNVEV (reference sequence). The CDR3 region has the DNA TGTGCCAGCAGGGACCGGACAGGGGCCTATGGCTACACCTTC. Protein product: CASRDRTGAYGYTF.

This sequence joins TRBV20-1 and TRBJ2-7, with 9 bases identical to TRBD2. This CDR3 contains 12 residues. CDR1 is DFQATT, CDR2 SNEGSKA, per germline (reference sequence). The chain's CDR3 is CRAGGRGYEQYV. The CDR3 DNA is TGCAGAGCGGGGGGAAGGGGCTACGAGCAGTACGTC.

J is TRBJ2-1 and V is TRBV7-9; D is undetermined. There are 12 residues in the CDR3. Trimming took 2 bases from V and 9 from J, leaving 8 bases between them. CDR1 is SEHNR and CDR2 is FQNEAQ in the germline V gene (reference sequence). The CDR3 DNA reads TGTGCCAGCAGCTTATCGGTTATTGAGCAGTTCTTC. Encoded protein: CASSLSVIEQFF.

This clonotype turned up a few times. J is TRBJ1-5 and V is TRBV4-1; D ambiguous. Looked up from germline, CDR1 is MGHRA and CDR2 is YSYEKL. V lost 1 base, J lost 2 bases, and 12 bases lay in between. The CDR3 is 16 amino acids. The CDR3 DNA reads as TGCGCCAGCAGCCAAGTCCTAAATCAGGGCAATCAGCCCCAGCATTTT. This sequence encodes CASSQVLNQGNQPQHF.

This clonotype was recorded many times. The chain has TRBV6-1 and TRBJ1-1, with D uncertain. CDR3 length: 14 residues. Germline CDR1 reads MNHNS; CDR2 reads SASEGT. V lost 5 bases and J 0 bases, leaving 10 bases between the germline ends. CDR3 loop: CASSLAALNTEAFF. The CDR3 bases are TGTGCCAGCAGTTTAGCAGCGCTGAACACTGAAGCTTTCTTT.

In this sample, this clonotype turned up a few times. The chain links TRBV4-1 to TRBJ2-3; possibly TRBD2 for D (6 bases). The germline V and J ends were trimmed by 1 base and 6 bases, with 14 bases remaining between them. Germline V gene data show CDR1 as MGHRA and CDR2 as YSYEKL. The length of the CDR3 is 15 residues. CDR3 sequence reads: CASSQVSDYLDTQYF. DNA of the CDR3: TGCGCCAGCAGCCAAGTTTCGGACTACCTGGATACGCAGTATTTT.

This clonotype was counted ten times or more. This chain uses TRBV7-2 with TRBJ2-3, with D perhaps TRBD2 (5 bases). Trimming cost V 1 base and J 0 bases, with 11 bases left between them. The CDR3 is 16 amino acids. Per the germline V gene, CDR1 is SGHTA and CDR2 is FQGNSA. CDR3: CASSLGGLASTDTQYF. The CDR3 nucleotides are TGTGCCAGCAGCTTAGGAGGGCTAGCTAGCACAGATACGCAGTATTTT.

This clonotype was seen many times. The chain recombines TRBV18 with TRBJ1-1; D is undetermined. Between the trimmed V and J ends, which lost 2 bases and 1 base, there was a span of 5 bases. The V gene's germline CDR1 is KGHSH and CDR2 LQKENI. The CDR3 totals 13 residues. The DNA for the CDR3 is TGTGCCAGCTCACCATCTGGGAACACTGAAGCTTTCTTT. As protein: CASSPSGNTEAFF.

There are a few counts of this clonotype. CDR3 nucleotide sequence: TGTGCCAGCAGGCACGAACTTTACAATGAGCAGTTCTTC. Translating gives CASRHELYNEQFF. The chain carries TRBV7-8 and TRBJ2-1, with D unclear. Trimming removed 6 bases from V and 4 bases from J, with 10 bases in between. The CDR3 totals 13 residues. The V gene's germline CDR1 is SGHVS and CDR2 FQNEAQ.

This chain uses TRBV19 with TRBJ2-3, with TRBD1 identical over 7 bases. Germline V gene sequence: CDR1 LNHDA, CDR2 SQIVND (reference sequence). This CDR3 contains 15 residues. Trimming at V came to 4 bases and at J to 6 bases, leaving 10 bases not matched to a gene. The CDR3 is CASSRGGQDPDTQYF. The DNA for the CDR3 is TGTGCCAGTAGTAGAGGAGGACAGGACCCTGATACGCAGTATTTT.

This clonotype showed up many times. The chain uses TRBV4-1 and TRBJ1-5; D may be TRBD1 (6 bases). The CDR3 is 14 amino acids. Germline V lookup: CDR1 MGHRA, CDR2 YSYEKL. Trimming pared 2 bases from V and 5 bases from J, leaving 10 bases between. This CDR3 reads CASSQRTEDQPQHF. The DNA of the CDR3 is TGCGCCAGCAGCCAAAGGACAGAGGATCAGCCCCAGCATTTT.

The chain has TRBV18 and TRBJ1-2; no definite D call. The CDR3 is 13 amino acids. Trimming shortened V by 1 base and J by 6 bases, and 9 bases separated the two germline ends. Per the germline V gene, CDR1 is KGHSH and CDR2 is LQKENI. The CDR3 sequence is CASSPLGGNGYTF. DNA for the CDR3: TGTGCCAGCTCACCACTCGGAGGGAATGGCTACACCTTC.

This clonotype was recorded a few times. J is TRBJ2-1 and V is TRBV20-1, with 9 bases fitting TRBD1. The CDR3 totals 15 residues. The germline V gene encodes CDR1 DFQATT and CDR2 SNEGSKA (reference sequence). The V segment lost 6 bases and the J segment 6 bases; nucleotides outside the gene matches: 12. The CDR3 spells CSASLWGTGTNEQFF. The CDR3 DNA follows: TGCAGTGCATCGCTCTGGGGGACAGGGACCAATGAGCAGTTCTTC.

Ten or more counts support this clonotype. This chain links TRBV14 with TRBJ2-1, with 11 bases that match TRBD2. The length of the CDR3 is 16 residues. Germline lookup yields CDR1 SGHDN and CDR2 FVKESK. V lost 3 bases, J lost 4 bases, and 5 bases stayed unmatched. CDR3 loop: CASSQEGLAAYNEQFF. The CDR3 DNA is TGTGCCAGCAGCCAGGAGGGACTAGCGGCTTACAATGAGCAGTTCTTC.

This clonotype was counted ten times or more. The chain has TRBV20-1 and TRBJ1-2; D unresolved. This CDR3 has 12 residues. Per the germline V gene, CDR1 is DFQATT and CDR2 is SNEGSKA (reference sequence). V lost 3 bases and J lost 6, with 11 bases in between. CDR3 DNA: TGCAGTGCTAGCCTGGACGGAGATGGCTACACCTTC. This translates into CSASLDGDGYTF.

This clonotype was recorded a few times. CDR3 coding DNA: TGTGCCATCAGGGCCGGGACGGATAAAGAGACCCAGTACTTC. This codes for CAIRAGTDKETQYF. The chain employs TRBV6-1 and TRBJ2-5; D is perhaps TRBD1 or TRBD2 (5 bases each). The CDR3 extends over 14 amino acids. Germline CDR1 reads MNHNS; CDR2 reads SASEGT. Trimming removed 10 bases from V and 3 bases from J, with 18 bases in between.